The following is a TCR beta chain sequence with its context. TCR beta CDR3 amplification used RNA transcripts. Second-round multiplex PCR came after a first-round RT-PCR that employed HTBI primers. TCRdb re-called the multiplex PCR reads with MiXCR, one entry per CDR3 protein. This sample has around 600,000 distinct CDR3 sequences, with over 40% found just once. The sample originates from a study of Graves' ophthalmopathy and Graves' hyperthyroidism. The CDR3 is 15 residues long. Germline values: CDR1 SGDLS, CDR2 YYNGEE. V was shortened by 4 bases and J by 4 bases, with 17 bases between the two germline ends.

The material sequenced was peripheral blood. This chain joins TRBV9 and TRBJ1-2; TRBD1 might be the D (5 bases). The clonotype was recovered from an adult man with Graves' ophthalmopathy. Here the CDR3 DNA reads TGTGCCAGCAGCCTTGGGGCAGGTAGCTCCTATGGCTACACCTTC. This translates into CASSLGAGSSYGYTF.